Below, 24 T cell receptor beta chains from the same sample are listed, as sequenced in a study of OX40 agonist ivuxolimab in advanced cancers. The table came from immunoSEQ multiplex PCR; TCRdb's copy has only in-frame clones and leaves some out. The sample consists of about 48,000 clones, more than 75% of them appearing once. The specimen was CD4+ or CD8+ T cells sorted from blood, collected in a trial of the OX40 agonist ivuxolimab. Receptors originate from an adult with an advanced solid tumor such as melanoma, head and neck, liver or kidney cancer.

The chain is built from TRBV30 and TRBJ1-2, with 7 bases fitting TRBD1. Per the germline V gene, CDR1 is GTSNPN and CDR2 is SVGIG (reference sequence). The trim removed 2 bases at V and 8 bases at J, leaving 11 bases unmatched. There are 14 residues in the CDR3. The CDR3 sequence is CAWSTGVGYWGYTF. CDR3 DNA: TGTGCCTGGAGTACAGGGGTAGGGTACTGGGGCTACACCTTC.

This clone was counted only a few times. The chain joins TRBV6-5 to TRBJ1-2; tentatively, D is TRBD1 (6 bases). The CDR3 contains 12 residues. Germline CDR1 reads MNHEY; CDR2 reads SVGAGI. V was trimmed by 5 bases and J by 4 bases, leaving 8 bases between them. The CDR3 nucleotides read TGTGCCAGCAGTGGGGGCCTCTATGGCTACACCTTC. Translated: CASSGGLYGYTF.

This clone appeared a single time. This rearrangement joins TRBV6-5 to TRBJ1-3; possibly TRBD1 for D (5 bases). Trimming cost V 2 bases and J 2 bases, with 7 bases left between them. CDR3 length: 14 residues. Germline V gives CDR1 MNHEY, CDR2 SVGAGI. The CDR3: CASSYGGPGNTIYF. The CDR3 bases are TGTGCCAGCAGTTACGGGGGACCTGGAAACACCATATATTTT.

The V call is TRBV2, the J call TRBJ2-1; D perhaps matches TRBD1 (6 bases). Trimming pared 5 bases from V and 3 bases from J, leaving 11 bases between. CDR1 is SNHLY and CDR2 is FYNNEI in the germline V gene. The CDR3 loop spans 14 amino acids. The CDR3 sequence is CASSSPTGYNEQFF. CDR3 DNA sequence: TGTGCCAGCAGTTCTCCGACAGGCTACAATGAGCAGTTCTTC.

The V and J genes are TRBV6-5 and TRBJ1-4; D gene ambiguous. The CDR3 is 15 residues long. Germline V gene lookup returns CDR1 MNHEY and CDR2 SVGAGI. V lost 0 bases and J 7 bases, leaving 12 bases between the germline ends. DNA for the CDR3: TGTGCCAGCAGTTACTCGATTTCTGGGCGTGAAAAACTGTTTTTT. Translating gives CASSYSISGREKLFF.

This chain links TRBV7-4 with TRBJ2-1; the match to TRBD2 covers 11 bases. The CDR3 has 17 residues. Germline CDR1 and CDR2: SGHVT and SQSDAQ. With 2 bases clipped from V and 10 bases from J, the junction kept 13 bases outside the gene matches. CDR3 amino acids: CASSLSGDRLAGTEQFF. DNA of the CDR3: TGTGCCAGCAGCTTATCGGGGGACCGACTAGCGGGGACGGAGCAGTTCTTC.

This clone was found once. V is TRBV9 and J is TRBJ2-1, with unresolved D. Germline CDR1 is SGDLS and CDR2 is YYNGEE. This CDR3 is 13 amino acids long. Trimming removed 0 bases from V and 5 bases from J, with 6 bases in between. CDR3: CASSVVPNNEQFF. The DNA of the CDR3 is TGTGCCAGCAGCGTAGTCCCAAACAATGAGCAGTTCTTC.

Comment on this clone: The junction departs from germline at one end; a sequencing error may be responsible. Here the CDR3 reads CSARERERTPF. The CDR3 region has the DNA TGCAGTGCTAGAGAAAGAGAGAGGACTCCGTTT. This sequence joins TRBV20-1 and TRBJ1-1, with D unclear. Looked up from germline, CDR1 is DFQATT and CDR2 is SNEGSKA (reference sequence). This CDR3 comprises 11 residues.

The gene calls are TRBV13 and TRBJ2-2; D is ambiguous. V shed 0 bases and J shed 4 bases, with 9 bases lying between them. In germline, CDR1 is PRHDT, CDR2 FYEKMQ (reference sequence). This CDR3 spans 15 amino acids. In nucleotides, the CDR3 is TGTGCCAGCAGCTTAGGGAGAAAAATCACCGGGGAGCTGTTTTTT. Translation: CASSLGRKITGELFF.

The chain joins TRBV9 to TRBJ1-1, with D possibly matching TRBD1 (5 bases). The germline V and J ends were trimmed by 0 bases and 1 base, with 10 bases remaining between them. In germline, CDR1 is SGDLS, CDR2 YYNGEE. The CDR3 runs to 15 residues. The CDR3 region is CASSVGREGNTEAFF. The CDR3 region has the DNA TGTGCCAGCAGCGTAGGCAGGGAGGGGAACACTGAAGCTTTCTTT. Together with reference TRBV9 and TRBJ1-1, the CDR3 gives the full variable domain: DSGVTQTPKHLITATGQRVTLRCSPRSGDLSVYWYQQSLDQGLQFLIQYYNGEERAKGNILERFSAQQFPDLHSELNLSSLELGDSALYFCASSVGREGNTEAFFGQGTRLTVV.

As to this clone: Other DNA sequences in this specimen translate into the identical CDR3. This chain joins TRBV9 and TRBJ1-1; no clear D gene. The CDR3 is 13 residues long. Trimming stripped 4 bases from V and 1 base from J, with 8 bases between. In germline, CDR1 is SGDLS, CDR2 YYNGEE. CDR3 sequence: CASSPGGNTEAFF. Written as DNA, the CDR3 is TGTGCCAGCAGCCCAGGTGGGAACACTGAAGCTTTCTTT.

This clone appeared a few times. This chain connects TRBV10-2 to TRBJ2-5, with D maybe TRBD2 (6 bases). The CDR3 runs to 14 residues. Trimming took 6 bases from V and 0 from J, leaving 11 bases between them. Germline CDR1 reads WSHSY; CDR2 reads SAAADI. CDR3 region: CASSMTRNQETQYF. The CDR3 nucleotides read TGCGCCAGCAGCATGACTAGAAACCAAGAGACCCAGTACTTC.

The CDR3 loop reads CASSLVSGGASRYEQYF. Here the CDR3 DNA reads TGTGCCAGCAGCTTAGTGAGCGGGGGGGCTTCTCGCTACGAGCAGTACTTC. This chain links TRBV7-8 with TRBJ2-7, with 10 bases identical to TRBD2. Trimming took 1 base from V and 3 from J; bases not matched to a gene: 9. Germline V gene lookup returns CDR1 SGHVS and CDR2 FQNEAQ. The CDR3 consists of 17 residues.

The CDR3 region is CASSLGGEPSGNTIYF. In DNA, the CDR3 is TGCGCCAGCAGCTTGGGGGGGGAACCCTCTGGAAACACCATATATTTT. This chain links TRBV5-1 with TRBJ1-3; tentatively, D is TRBD1 (5 bases). CDR1 and CDR2 from the germline V gene are SGHRS and YFSETQ. The CDR3 length is 16 residues. V lost 0 bases to trimming and J lost 0 bases, with 10 bases between them.

The chain has TRBV9 and TRBJ2-5, with 8 bases matching TRBD1. V trimming: 0 bases; J trimming: 5 bases; junction bases outside the gene matches: 6. Germline CDR1 and CDR2: SGDLS and YYNGEE. The CDR3 is 15 residues long. CDR3 in DNA: TGTGCCAGCAGCGTAGGTGGGACAGGAGGCGAGACCCAGTACTTC. It specifies CASSVGGTGGETQYF.

This clone was counted once. The V call is TRBV6-5, the J call TRBJ2-2, with no clear D. The germline V gene encodes CDR1 MNHEY and CDR2 SVGAGI. V dropped 6 bases and J dropped 2 bases, with 4 bases sitting between them. The CDR3 has 12 residues. The CDR3 DNA follows: TGTGCCAGCAGCCATAACACCGGGGAGCTGTTTTTT. It codes for CASSHNTGELFF.

This chain links TRBV5-1 with TRBJ2-7; D is perhaps TRBD1 (8 bases). Trimming removed 0 bases from V and 2 bases from J, with 12 bases in between. Germline lookup yields CDR1 SGHRS and CDR2 YFSETQ. CDR3 length: 15 residues. The CDR3 here is CASSLEQGGPYEQYF. The CDR3 region has the DNA TGCGCCAGCAGCTTGGAACAGGGGGGGCCCTACGAGCAGTACTTC.

This clone was seen once. The chain couples TRBV4-3 to TRBJ2-2; a possible D gene is TRBD2 (5 bases). From germline, CDR1 is LGHNA and CDR2 YSLEER. The V end was cut by 1 base, the J end by 3 bases, with 6 bases between. This CDR3 is built from 14 residues. CDR3 in DNA: TGCGCCAGCAGCCAAGCGGGATACACCGGGGAGCTGTTTTTT. This translates into CASSQAGYTGELFF.

This clone has more than one count but fewer than ten. This chain joins TRBV4-1 and TRBJ1-1; D is unresolved. V was trimmed by 1 base and J by 0 bases, leaving 6 bases between them. The germline V gene encodes CDR1 MGHRA and CDR2 YSYEKL. CDR3 size: 14 residues. DNA of the CDR3: TGCGCCAGCAGCCAAGTGGCAGTGAACACTGAAGCTTTCTTT. Translating it yields CASSQVAVNTEAFF.

V and J are TRBV7-6 and TRBJ2-3; D is possibly TRBD2 (5 bases). CDR1 and CDR2 from the germline V gene are SGHVS and FNYEAQ. The CDR3 spans 12 residues. Trimming shortened V by 4 bases and J by 6 bases, and 8 bases separated the two germline ends. CDR3 loop: CASSSPGDTQYF. As DNA, the CDR3 is TGTGCCAGCAGCTCCCCGGGGGATACGCAGTATTTT.

The CDR3 region has the DNA TGTGCCAGCAGTTACTCGTCGGGGGGGCCTAATGAGCAGTTCTTC. The encoded protein is CASSYSSGGPNEQFF. This chain links TRBV6-5 with TRBJ2-1; TRBD2 matches 8 bases. Germline V gene data show CDR1 as MNHEY and CDR2 as SVGAGI. The CDR3 runs to 15 residues. Trimming at V came to 0 bases and at J to 7 bases, leaving 5 bases not matched to a gene.

J is TRBJ2-3 and V is TRBV7-7; D unclear. CDR1 and CDR2 (germline): SSHAT, FNYEAQ (reference sequence). CDR3 length: 13 residues. The CDR3 region is CASAGRLEDTQYF. The CDR3 DNA is TGTGCTTCCGCCGGGCGCCTCGAAGATACGCAGTATTTT.

The chain employs TRBV5-5 and TRBJ2-6; no firm D call. This CDR3 is built from 17 residues. Germline lookup yields CDR1 SGHKS and CDR2 YYEKEE (reference sequence). Trimming left V 1 base short and J 0 bases short, with 11 bases between. DNA of the CDR3: TGTGCCAGCAGCTTGCTGTCTCGAAGCTCTGGGGCCAACGTCCTGACTTTC. Translation: CASSLLSRSSGANVLTF. Using reference TRBV5-5 and TRBJ2-6 for the parts outside the CDR3, the full variable domain is DAGVTQSPTHLIKTRGQQVTLRCSPISGHKSVSWYQQVLGQGPQFIFQYYEKEERGRGNFPDRFSARQFPNYSSELNVNALLLGDSALYLCASSLLSRSSGANVLTFGAGSRLTVL.

The gene calls are TRBV6-6 and TRBJ2-3, with D unresolved. This CDR3 is built from 15 residues. Per germline, CDR1 MNHNY and CDR2 SVGAGI (reference sequence). The germline V and J ends were trimmed by 5 bases and 2 bases, with 14 bases remaining between them. The CDR3 coding sequence is TGTGCCAGCAGTGCCTATAGCCAGGCCACAGATACGCAGTATTTT. Residues: CASSAYSQATDTQYF.